These 23 T cell receptor beta chains came from one sample sequenced in a study of blood T cells in healthy people across ages. Combining a sample-barcoded 5' primer with a J-beta primer mix, a second PCR ran for about 6 to 11 cycles. TCRdb reanalysed the 5' RACE reads using MiXCR and keeps one entry per CDR3 protein. The sample gives approximately 1.5 million distinct CDR3 sequences, 42% of which show up once; just over 4% is in the top ten. The sample consisted of blood. The source of these receptors is a woman younger than 35 in good health.

This chain uses TRBV7-9 with TRBJ1-4; no reliable D call. CDR1 is SEHNR, CDR2 FQNEAQ, per germline (reference sequence). This CDR3 has 14 residues. The V gene lost 3 bases and the J gene lost 8 bases, with 13 bases spanning the gap. This chain's CDR3 is CASSFSRRGEKLFF. CDR3 bases: TGTGCCAGCAGCTTCAGTCGGCGAGGGGAAAAACTGTTTTTT.

V gene TRBV5-1 combines with J gene TRBJ1-1; D is unresolved. Trimming pared 4 bases from V and 4 bases from J, leaving 11 bases between. Germline CDR1 reads SGHRS; CDR2 reads YFSETQ. The CDR3 runs 13 residues. Here the CDR3 DNA reads TGCGCCAGCAGCAGGGAGTCTGTCACTGAAGCTTTCTTT. Its translation: CASSRESVTEAFF.

The J gene is TRBJ2-1, the V gene TRBV27; possibly TRBD1 or TRBD2 for D (6 bases each). Trimming took off 9 bases at V and 4 bases at J, with 25 bases between the two ends. The CDR3 has 17 residues. Germline V CDR1 and CDR2: MNHEY, SMNVEV (reference sequence). CDR3 region: CASAKGYGGPSYNEQFF. The DNA for the CDR3 is TGTGCCAGTGCAAAGGGGTATGGGGGGCCGTCATACAATGAGCAGTTCTTC.

V is TRBV5-1 and J is TRBJ2-1; 8 bases are shared with TRBD2. The CDR3 runs 17 residues. V gave up 2 bases and J gave up 7 bases; unmatched junction bases: 14. CDR1 SGHRS and CDR2 YFSETQ come from the germline V gene. The CDR3 loop is CASSLAPGLVGVNEQFF. The CDR3 nucleotides read TGCGCCAGCAGCTTAGCGCCGGGACTAGTGGGGGTTAATGAGCAGTTCTTC.

The chain recombines TRBV9 with TRBJ1-6, with 10 bases aligning to TRBD1. Germline loops: CDR1 SGDLS, CDR2 YYNGEE. V lost 3 bases and J lost 9; bases outside the gene matches: 0. The CDR3 contains 13 residues. The CDR3 reads CASSGTGGSPLHF. CDR3 DNA sequence: TGTGCCAGCAGCGGGACAGGGGGTTCACCCCTCCACTTT.

This rearrangement joins TRBV7-2 to TRBJ2-1; D uncertain. The DNA end favors TRBJ2-7, so the J call may be wrong. The CDR3 has 15 amino acids. Germline CDR1 reads SGHTA; CDR2 reads FQGNSA. DNA for the CDR3: TGTGCCAGCAGCTTATGGTTTCGGTCCTACAATGAGCAGTACTTC. Translation gives CASSLWFRSYNEQYF.

This sequence joins TRBV27 and TRBJ2-1; the D gene is possibly TRBD2 (6 bases). Germline loops: CDR1 MNHEY, CDR2 SMNVEV (reference sequence). V was trimmed by 5 bases and J by 5 bases, leaving 25 bases between them. This CDR3 has 18 residues. The CDR3 sequence is CASSPIGAGLAHNNEQFF. The CDR3 DNA reads as TGTGCCAGCAGTCCCATCGGGGCGGGGCTAGCCCATAACAATGAGCAGTTCTTC.

This chain connects TRBV3-1 to TRBJ1-5; D is perhaps TRBD1 (6 bases). CDR1 and CDR2 (germline): LGHDT, YNNKEL (reference sequence). This CDR3 spans 15 amino acids. The V and J ends lost 0 bases and 5 bases respectively, with 11 bases between them. The CDR3 region has the DNA TGTGCCAGCAGCCAAGAAGGTAACAGGGATCAGCCCCAGCATTTT. It specifies CASSQEGNRDQPQHF.

This clonotype showed up just once. V is TRBV10-3 and J is TRBJ1-2; the match to TRBD1 covers 11 bases. CDR1 and CDR2 (germline): ENHRY, SYGVKD. Losses at the gene ends were 0 bases for V and 6 bases for J; bases not matched to a gene: 3. The CDR3 is 15 residues long. CDR3 protein: CAISESGTGGHGYTF. Written as DNA, the CDR3 is TGTGCCATCAGTGAGTCTGGGACAGGGGGACATGGCTACACCTTC.

This clonotype was seen ten or more times. The gene calls are TRBV28 and TRBJ2-1; TRBD1 matches at 7 bases. The CDR3 is 16 amino acids. After removal of 5 bases from V and 1 base from J, the junction contained 8 bases not matched to a gene. The germline V gene encodes CDR1 MDHEN and CDR2 SYDVKM. Written as DNA, the CDR3 is TGTGCCAGCAGTACCAGGGACAGTCGATCCTACAATGAGCAGTTCTTC. Protein sequence: CASSTRDSRSYNEQFF.

This clonotype was found a few times. This chain uses TRBV4-1 with TRBJ1-1, with 8 bases fitting TRBD1. This CDR3 contains 14 residues. The V segment lost 1 base and the J segment 5 bases; nucleotides outside the gene matches: 3. Germline lookup yields CDR1 MGHRA and CDR2 YSYEKL. DNA of the CDR3: TGCGCCAGCAGCCAAGCAGGGGGCTGGACTGAAGCTTTCTTT. Translated: CASSQAGGWTEAFF.

There are a few counts of this clonotype. V is TRBV2 and J is TRBJ2-3; 11 positions agree with TRBD2. Germline lookup yields CDR1 SNHLY and CDR2 FYNNEI. This CDR3 has 16 amino acids. V was clipped by 4 bases and J by 2 bases; unmatched bases: 5. CDR3 residues: CASSAGLADSTDTQYF. As DNA, the CDR3 is TGTGCCAGCAGTGCGGGACTAGCGGATTCCACAGATACGCAGTATTTT.

This clonotype has just a few counts. This sequence joins TRBV27 and TRBJ1-2; 10 bases agree with TRBD1. Germline CDR1 and CDR2: MNHEY and SMNVEV (reference sequence). This CDR3 is built from 15 residues. After removal of 5 bases from V and 8 bases from J, the junction contained 11 bases not matched to a gene. The CDR3 DNA reads TGTGCCAGCAGTCCAAAGACAGGGGGCCTCTCAGGCTACACCTTC. Translated, it gives CASSPKTGGLSGYTF.

J is TRBJ1-2 and V is TRBV7-2; D unresolved. The CDR3 length is 14 residues. V was clipped by 2 bases and J by 6 bases, with 13 bases between them. Germline V gene data show CDR1 as SGHTA and CDR2 as FQGNSA. In DNA, the CDR3 is TGTGCCAGCAGCTTAACGGTGGCTAGGGATGGCTACACCTTC. It yields the protein CASSLTVARDGYTF.

This clonotype has only a few counts. This rearrangement joins TRBV20-1 to TRBJ2-5, with 11 bases that match TRBD2. The CDR3 has 16 residues. In germline, CDR1 is DFQATT, CDR2 SNEGSKA (reference sequence). V lost 1 base and J lost 0; bases outside the gene matches: 4. CDR3 region: CSARGLAGKYQETQYF. For the CDR3, the DNA is TGCAGTGCTAGAGGACTAGCGGGGAAGTACCAAGAGACCCAGTACTTC.

The genes are TRBV6-1 and TRBJ2-7; TRBD1 agrees at 9 bases. The V segment lost 0 bases and the J segment 0 bases; nucleotides outside the gene matches: 0. The CDR3 length is 15 residues. Germline V CDR1 and CDR2: MNHNS, SASEGT. CDR3 in DNA: TGTGCCAGCAGTGAAGCGGGACAGGGCTCCTACGAGCAGTACTTC. This translates into CASSEAGQGSYEQYF.

This clonotype was seen a handful of times. The chain couples TRBV7-2 to TRBJ2-1; 15 nucleotides align to TRBD2. V lost 5 bases to trimming and J lost 9 bases; unmatched junction nucleotides: 5. CDR1 SGHTA and CDR2 FQGNSA come from the germline V gene. This CDR3 is 15 amino acids long. DNA of the CDR3: TGTGCCAGCAGCGCGCCGGGACTAGCGGGAGGTGAGCAGTTCTTC. It is translated as CASSAPGLAGGEQFF.

The CDR3 DNA is TGTGCCAGCAGTTTAGCCAGACAGCTTCGAGAGCAGTACTTC. Its translation: CASSLARQLREQYF. The gene calls are TRBV12-3 or TRBV12-4 and TRBJ2-5, with a tentative D call TRBD1 (5 bases). The CDR3 has 14 amino acids. Between the trimmed V and J ends, which lost 0 bases and 11 bases, there was a span of 16 bases.

The chain carries TRBV27 and TRBJ2-7, with TRBD2 matching over 10 bases. V lost 4 bases to trimming and J lost 7 bases; unmatched junction nucleotides: 7. This CDR3 contains 14 residues. Germline CDR1 is MNHEY and CDR2 is SMNVEV (reference sequence). CDR3 DNA: TGTGCCAGCAGTTACGGGCTAGCGGGAGCTGAGCAGTACTTC. It specifies CASSYGLAGAEQYF.

The rearrangement uses TRBV20-1 and TRBJ2-1, with 8 bases that match TRBD2. Germline CDR1 DFQATT, CDR2 SNEGSKA (reference sequence). J lost 5 bases, V lost 0 bases, and 9 bases had no gene match. CDR3 length: 16 amino acids. Written as DNA, the CDR3 is TGCAGTGCTAGAGACCCGAGCGGGGGTCCCAACAATGAGCAGTTCTTC. This sequence encodes CSARDPSGGPNNEQFF.

The rearrangement uses TRBV2 and TRBJ2-1; 7 positions match TRBD2. CDR1 and CDR2 (germline): SNHLY, FYNNEI. V shed 7 bases and J 5 bases; nucleotides not matched to a gene: 11. This CDR3 is built from 15 residues. CDR3 protein: CASTLGGSWDNEQFF. CDR3 coding DNA: TGTGCCAGCACCTTGGGGGGGTCCTGGGACAATGAGCAGTTCTTC.

This clonotype was counted at least ten times. The chain has TRBV29-1 and TRBJ2-1; the match to TRBD2 covers 7 bases. The CDR3 has 12 amino acids. Germline CDR1 is SQVTM and CDR2 is ANQGSEA. V was pared by 6 bases and J by 15 bases, with 14 bases of the junction left unmatched. CDR3 region: CSVTPGLGLWFF. The CDR3 DNA sequence: TGCAGCGTCACACCCGGACTAGGTTTATGGTTCTTC.

This rearrangement joins TRBV7-2 to TRBJ2-1, with D unresolved. CDR1 and CDR2 from the germline V gene are SGHTA and FQGNSA. CDR3 length: 13 amino acids. V was clipped by 4 bases and J by 10 bases, with 14 bases between them. The CDR3 bases are TGTGCCAGCAGCTCATACTACGATTCGGAGCAGTTCTTC. Amino acid sequence: CASSSYYDSEQFF.